This entry lists 9 T cell receptor beta chains sequenced from one sample in a study of T cell responses to AZD1222 COVID-19 vaccine. Only in-frame clones appear in the TCRdb table, and some are missing; sequencing was by immunoSEQ multiplex PCR. Of around 150,000 clones in the sample, approximately 90% are singletons; the top ten hold roughly 1.2%. The source material was peripheral blood, sampled 28 days after the second AZD1222 dose. These receptors were collected from an adult who received the AZD1222 COVID-19 vaccine.

The J gene is TRBJ1-2, the V gene TRBV19; D unclear. V gave up 1 base and J gave up 3 bases, with 12 bases separating them. Germline V gives CDR1 LNHDA, CDR2 SQIVND (reference sequence). The CDR3 runs 15 residues. CDR3 nucleotides: TGTGCCAGTAGTATAGCTCGGGGAGCGGACTATGGCTACACCTTC. Amino acid sequence: CASSIARGADYGYTF.

This sequence joins TRBV7-9 and TRBJ1-5, with 9 positions matching TRBD1. Losses at the gene ends were 4 bases for V and 0 bases for J; bases not matched to a gene: 1. The germline CDR1 and CDR2 sequences are SEHNR and FQNEAQ (reference sequence). The CDR3 contains 15 residues. The CDR3 DNA is TGTGCCAGCAGCTCACAGGGGGCTAGCAATCAGCCCCAGCATTTT. Residues: CASSSQGASNQPQHF.

CDR3 in amino acids: CASSSYSYEQYF. In nucleotides, the CDR3 is TGTGCCAGCAGTTCCTACTCCTACGAGCAGTACTTC. V usage is TRBV27 and J usage is TRBJ2-7; D not certain. Germline V CDR1 and CDR2: MNHEY, SMNVEV (reference sequence). The CDR3 has 12 amino acids. The V gene lost 4 bases and the J gene lost 0 bases, with 4 bases spanning the gap.

This clone showed up just once. The chain couples TRBV7-9 to TRBJ1-6; D might be TRBD1 (5 bases). Germline V gene sequence: CDR1 SEHNR, CDR2 FQNEAQ (reference sequence). The V gene lost 5 bases and the J gene lost 4 bases, with 15 bases spanning the gap. This CDR3 spans 16 amino acids. The CDR3 here is CASSLSTDPYNSPLHF. The CDR3 coding sequence is TGTGCCAGCAGCCTCTCGACAGACCCTTATAATTCACCCCTCCACTTT.

This CDR3 reads CASSLTGQGIQGYTF. In nucleotides, the CDR3 is TGTGCCAGCAGCTTAACGGGACAGGGTATTCAGGGCTACACCTTC. The chain combines TRBV7-3 with TRBJ1-2; 9 bases agree with TRBD1. From germline, CDR1 is SGHTA and CDR2 FQGTGA. This CDR3 region has 15 residues. The trim removed 0 bases at V and 8 bases at J, leaving 7 bases unmatched.

The V gene is TRBV2, the J gene TRBJ2-7; a weak D match, TRBD1 (6 bases). The CDR3 length is 13 residues. Looked up from germline, CDR1 is SNHLY and CDR2 is FYNNEI. The V gene lost 11 bases and the J gene lost 1 base, with 15 bases spanning the gap. The CDR3 DNA follows: TGTGCCGGAGGACAGTCCCCATCCTACGAGCAGTACTTC. Residues: CAGGQSPSYEQYF.

The chain carries TRBV7-9 and TRBJ2-5, with 8 bases lining up with TRBD2. Germline CDR1 is SEHNR and CDR2 is FQNEAQ (reference sequence). V was pared by 4 bases and J by 2 bases, with 6 bases of the junction left unmatched. The CDR3 consists of 15 residues. DNA for the CDR3: TGTGCCAGCAGCTCCCTAGCGGGCCTACAAGAGACCCAGTACTTC. Its translation: CASSSLAGLQETQYF.

The chain links TRBV27 to TRBJ1-5; D remains ambiguous. Germline values: CDR1 MNHEY, CDR2 SMNVEV (reference sequence). The CDR3 has 16 amino acids. Between the trimmed V and J ends, which lost 3 bases and 1 base, there was a span of 13 bases. The CDR3 region is CASSLVGRESNQPQHF. The CDR3 nucleotides are TGTGCCAGCAGTTTGGTCGGAAGGGAAAGCAATCAGCCCCAGCATTTT.

The chain joins TRBV14 to TRBJ2-1; 12 bases agree with TRBD2. The germline V gene has CDR1 SGHDN and CDR2 FVKESK. CDR3 length: 16 amino acids. J was trimmed by 7 bases and V by 4 bases; bases with no gene match: 8. The CDR3 sequence: CASSLLSTSGRNEQFF. The CDR3 DNA sequence: TGTGCCAGCAGCCTTCTTAGTACTAGCGGGAGGAATGAGCAGTTCTTC.